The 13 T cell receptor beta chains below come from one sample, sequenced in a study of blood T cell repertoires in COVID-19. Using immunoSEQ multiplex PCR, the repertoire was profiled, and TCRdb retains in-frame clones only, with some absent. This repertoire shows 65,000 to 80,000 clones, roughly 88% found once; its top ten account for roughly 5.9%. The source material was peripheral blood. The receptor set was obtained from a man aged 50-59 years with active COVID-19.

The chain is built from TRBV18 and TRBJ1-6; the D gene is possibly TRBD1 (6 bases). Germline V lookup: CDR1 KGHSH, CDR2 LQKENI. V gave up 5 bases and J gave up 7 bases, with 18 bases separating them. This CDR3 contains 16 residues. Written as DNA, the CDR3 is TGTGCCAGCTCAGACGGCAGGGGCCCGGGGAATTCACCCCTCCACTTT. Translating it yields CASSDGRGPGNSPLHF.

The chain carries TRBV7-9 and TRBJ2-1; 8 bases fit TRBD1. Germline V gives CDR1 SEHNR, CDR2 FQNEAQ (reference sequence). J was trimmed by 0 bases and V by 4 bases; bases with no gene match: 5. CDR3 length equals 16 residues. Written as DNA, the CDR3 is TGTGCCAGCAGCTCCGACAGGGGCGCCTCCTACAATGAGCAGTTCTTC. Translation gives CASSSDRGASYNEQFF.

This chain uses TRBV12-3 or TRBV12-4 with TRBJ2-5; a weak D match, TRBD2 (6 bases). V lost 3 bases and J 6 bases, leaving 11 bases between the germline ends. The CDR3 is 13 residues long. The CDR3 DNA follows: TGTGCCAGCAGTTTGGAGGGGCTAAAGACCCAGTACTTC. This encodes CASSLEGLKTQYF.

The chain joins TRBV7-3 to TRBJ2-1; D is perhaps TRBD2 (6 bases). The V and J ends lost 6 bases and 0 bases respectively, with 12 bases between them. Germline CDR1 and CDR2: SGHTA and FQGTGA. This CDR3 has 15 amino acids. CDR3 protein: CASSYSSDSYNEQFF. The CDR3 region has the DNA TGTGCCAGCAGTTACTCTAGCGACTCCTACAATGAGCAGTTCTTC.

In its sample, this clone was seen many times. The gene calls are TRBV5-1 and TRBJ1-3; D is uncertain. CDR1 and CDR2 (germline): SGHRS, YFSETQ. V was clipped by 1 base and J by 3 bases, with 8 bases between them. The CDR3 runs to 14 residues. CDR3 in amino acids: CASSLREGGNTIYF. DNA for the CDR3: TGCGCCAGCAGCTTGCGAGAGGGTGGAAACACCATATATTTT.

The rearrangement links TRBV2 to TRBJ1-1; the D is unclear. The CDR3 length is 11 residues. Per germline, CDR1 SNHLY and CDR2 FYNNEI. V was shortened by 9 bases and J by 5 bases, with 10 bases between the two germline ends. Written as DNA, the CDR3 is TGTGCCAGGTCCCCCGGGACTGAAGCTTTCTTT. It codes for CARSPGTEAFF.

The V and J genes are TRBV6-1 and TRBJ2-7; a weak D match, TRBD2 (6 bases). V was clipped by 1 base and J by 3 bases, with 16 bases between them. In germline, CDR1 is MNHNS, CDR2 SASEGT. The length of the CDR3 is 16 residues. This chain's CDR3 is CASSEGRGTWNYEQYF. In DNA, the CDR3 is TGTGCCAGCAGTGAAGGACGGGGGACCTGGAACTACGAGCAGTACTTC.

This CDR3 reads CASSPQQGLHEQFF. The CDR3 DNA reads as TGTGCCAGCAGCCCCCAACAGGGTCTCCATGAGCAGTTCTTC. The J gene is TRBJ2-1, the V gene TRBV7-2; the D gene is possibly TRBD1 (6 bases). V lost 5 bases to trimming and J lost 8 bases, with 16 bases between them. The CDR3 contains 14 residues. Germline V CDR1 and CDR2: SGHTA, FQGNSA.

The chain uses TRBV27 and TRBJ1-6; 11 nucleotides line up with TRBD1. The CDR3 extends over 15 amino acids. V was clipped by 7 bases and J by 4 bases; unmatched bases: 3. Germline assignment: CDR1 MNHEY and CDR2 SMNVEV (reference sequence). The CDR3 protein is CASTDRGPYNSPLHF. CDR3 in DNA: TGTGCCAGCACGGACAGGGGGCCATATAATTCACCCCTCCACTTT.

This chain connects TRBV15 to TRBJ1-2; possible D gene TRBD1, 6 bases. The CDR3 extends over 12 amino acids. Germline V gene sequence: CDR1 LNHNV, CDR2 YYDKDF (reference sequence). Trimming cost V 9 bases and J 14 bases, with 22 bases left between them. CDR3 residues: CATRGAARVATF. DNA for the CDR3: TGTGCCACTCGGGGGGCGGCCCGGGTCGCTACCTTC.

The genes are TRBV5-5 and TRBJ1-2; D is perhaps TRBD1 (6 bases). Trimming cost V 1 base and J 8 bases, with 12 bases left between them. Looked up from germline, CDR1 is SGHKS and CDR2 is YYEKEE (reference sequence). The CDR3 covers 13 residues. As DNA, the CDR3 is TGTGCCAGCAGCTTGCTCAGGGGAGAAGGCTACACCTTC. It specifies CASSLLRGEGYTF.

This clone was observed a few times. CDR3 DNA sequence: TGTGCCAGCAGCCGGGGCGGGAGCGCTGCCTACGAGCAGTACTTC. Translation gives CASSRGGSAAYEQYF. The chain employs TRBV4-2 and TRBJ2-7; 7 positions match TRBD2. The trim removed 4 bases at V and 2 bases at J, leaving 8 bases unmatched. CDR1 and CDR2 (germline): LGHNA, YNFKEQ. There are 15 residues in the CDR3.

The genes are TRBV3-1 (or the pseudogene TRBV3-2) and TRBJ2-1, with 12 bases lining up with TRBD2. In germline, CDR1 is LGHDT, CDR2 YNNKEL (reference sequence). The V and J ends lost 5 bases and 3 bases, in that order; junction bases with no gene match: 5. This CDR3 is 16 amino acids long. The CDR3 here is CASSKRLAGDYNEQFF. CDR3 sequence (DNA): TGTGCCAGCAGCAAAAGACTAGCGGGGGACTACAATGAGCAGTTCTTC.